This TCR beta chain is drawn from a study of human T cells and chemical hapten exposure. Time point here: healthy volunteer bleed at 6 weeks. Unseparated into fractions, whole blood served as the source from which total RNA was extracted. This clonotype has just a few counts. TCRdb fed the RACE reads into MiXCR, producing one record per CDR3 protein. This sample yields around 80,000 distinct CDR3 sequences, of which about 8.6% are seen a single time; around 1.4% belongs to the top ten. The V and J ends lost 0 bases and 0 bases respectively, with 9 bases between them. The CDR3 runs to 16 residues. The sequenced sample consisted of whole blood. This TCR was sampled from a male donor in good health. Some clones in this sample may be carry-over from other donors' samples. The rearrangement links TRBV12-3 or TRBV12-4 to TRBJ1-5; D is uncertain. The CDR3 sequence: CASSLALGVSNQPQHF. CDR3 coding DNA: TGTGCCAGCAGTTTAGCCCTTGGGGTTAGCAATCAGCCCCAGCATTTT.